The 7 T cell receptor beta chains below come from one sample, sequenced in a study of T cells in Graves' hyperthyroidism and ophthalmopathy. TCR beta CDR3 regions were amplified from RNA transcripts. During a first-round RT-PCR of the TCR CDR3, the HTBI primer set was used. TCRdb independently ran MiXCR on the multiplex PCR reads; one entry per CDR3 protein. The sample consists of fewer than 900,000 distinct CDR3 sequences, roughly 15% of them appearing once. The sequenced sample consisted of blood. The receptors originated from a man aged 18 to 30 with Graves' hyperthyroidism.

The V and J genes are TRBV2 and TRBJ2-3; D gene ambiguous. The CDR3 contains 13 residues. V was cut by 8 bases and J by 3 bases, with 12 bases left in between. Germline CDR1 and CDR2: SNHLY and FYNNEI. CDR3 residues: CASAQIQTDTQYF. The CDR3 DNA reads as TGTGCCAGCGCTCAAATTCAAACAGATACGCAGTATTTT.

This rearrangement joins TRBV20-1 to TRBJ2-1; TRBD2 aligns across 11 bases. V gave up 3 bases and J gave up 9 bases; unmatched junction bases: 7. Germline V gene data show CDR1 as DFQATT and CDR2 as SNEGSKA (reference sequence). There are 14 residues in the CDR3. The CDR3 reads CSARTSGTTGEQFF. The CDR3 coding sequence is TGCAGTGCTAGGACTAGCGGGACTACAGGTGAGCAGTTCTTC.

This clonotype showed up many times. Being one base from a much bigger clone, this may be a read error. The rearrangement links TRBV2 to TRBJ2-1, with D possibly TRBD2 on 7 matching bases. The ends were cut back, 5 bases at V and 6 bases at J, with 20 bases in the middle. The CDR3 covers 16 residues. Germline values: CDR1 SNHLY, CDR2 FYNNEI. DNA of the CDR3: TGTGCCAGCAGTTCTCAACTAGTGGGAGGGGGCAATGAGCAGTTCTTC. Amino acids: CASSSQLVGGGNEQFF. Full variable domain (outside the CDR3, taken from reference TRBV2 and TRBJ2-1): EPEVTQTPSHQVTQMGQEVILRCVPISNHLYFYWYRQILGQKVEFLVSFYNNEISEKSEIFDDQFSVERPDGSNFTLKIRSTKLEDSAMYFCASSSQLVGGGNEQFFGPGTRLTVL.

The chain joins TRBV20-1 to TRBJ2-7; no definite D call. V gave up 3 bases and J gave up 6 bases, with 18 bases separating them. This CDR3 comprises 14 residues. In germline, CDR1 is DFQATT, CDR2 SNEGSKA (reference sequence). CDR3 amino acids: CSASPIGELSEQYF. Written as DNA, the CDR3 is TGCAGTGCTAGCCCCATCGGAGAGCTGTCCGAGCAGTACTTC.

The J gene is TRBJ2-6, the V gene TRBV5-8, with 7 bases identical to TRBD1. The CDR3 consists of 17 residues. CDR1 is SGHTS, CDR2 YDEGEE, per germline. V was pared by 3 bases and J by 4 bases, with 10 bases of the junction left unmatched. CDR3 coding DNA: TGTGCCAGCAGCTGGTACACAGGGGCTTCGGGGGCCAACGTCCTGACTTTC. Translating gives CASSWYTGASGANVLTF.

The chain joins TRBV7-3 to TRBJ2-2; D uncertain. Germline V gene lookup returns CDR1 SGHTA and CDR2 FQGTGA. This CDR3 has 12 residues. Deletions cut 4 bases from V and 7 bases from J, with 7 bases between. DNA for the CDR3: TGTGCCAGCAGCTCTTGGGGCGGGGAGCTGTTTTTT. It yields the protein CASSSWGGELFF.

At least ten counts were recorded for this clonotype. The V call is TRBV27, the J call TRBJ2-2; D remains unclear. The V end was cut by 6 bases, the J end by 6 bases, with 8 bases between. Germline V gene sequence: CDR1 MNHEY, CDR2 SMNVEV (reference sequence). The CDR3 runs to 12 residues. CDR3 protein: CASSRRAGELFF. The CDR3 DNA sequence: TGTGCCAGCAGCCGAAGGGCCGGGGAGCTGTTTTTT.